This T cell receptor (beta chain) was recovered during a study of OX40 agonist ivuxolimab in advanced cancers. Study-wide results and caveats: Antigen targets of the expanded peripheral T cells went undetermined.

Method: immunoSEQ multiplex PCR; TCRdb's copy keeps in-frame clones and lacks some. Among about 46,000 clones, over 75% were seen once, and the ten largest hold more than 55%. Of note for this clone: Its antigen is undetermined.

The sample was CD4+ or CD8+ T cells sorted from blood, taken in a trial of the OX40 agonist ivuxolimab. This sequence was found in an adult with an advanced solid tumor such as melanoma, head and neck, liver or kidney cancer.

The CDR3 is CASSRVGQGPRREQYF. In nucleotides, the CDR3 is TGCGCCAGCAGCCGGGTGGGACAGGGACCCAGGAGGGAGCAGTACTTC. This rearrangement joins TRBV5-1 to TRBJ2-7; 9 bases line up with TRBD1. Germline V gives CDR1 SGHRS, CDR2 YFSETQ. The CDR3 loop spans 16 amino acids. Trimming took 4 bases from V and 7 from J; bases not matched to a gene: 15.